The sample holds many counts of the clone carrying this TCR beta chain. Its antigen remains unknown. Trimming removed 6 bases from V and 7 bases from J; junction bases left unmatched: 10. This CDR3 spans 14 amino acids. CDR1 and CDR2 (germline): SQVTM, ANQGSEA. This sample stems from a study of T cells in Graves' hyperthyroidism and ophthalmopathy. Notes on the study in general: Researchers found most expanded thyroid clonotypes above 0.001 in blood as well.

RNA transcripts provided the source from which TCR beta CDR3 regions were amplified. Using the HTBI primer set, a first-round RT-PCR was run on the TCR CDR3. TCRdb redid the calling of the multiplex PCR reads with MiXCR, one entry per CDR3 protein. The data hold 650,000 to 800,000 distinct CDR3 sequences, with just under 45% observed a single time. This rearrangement joins TRBV29-1 to TRBJ1-5; 9 bases are a match to TRBD1. Input material: peripheral blood or thyroid tissue (not recorded which). This TCR came from an adult man with Graves' disease, either hyperthyroidism or ophthalmopathy (not recorded which). CDR3 sequence: CSVGSDRGRQPQHF. CDR3 nucleotides: TGCAGCGTCGGTTCGGACAGGGGTAGACAGCCCCAGCATTTT.